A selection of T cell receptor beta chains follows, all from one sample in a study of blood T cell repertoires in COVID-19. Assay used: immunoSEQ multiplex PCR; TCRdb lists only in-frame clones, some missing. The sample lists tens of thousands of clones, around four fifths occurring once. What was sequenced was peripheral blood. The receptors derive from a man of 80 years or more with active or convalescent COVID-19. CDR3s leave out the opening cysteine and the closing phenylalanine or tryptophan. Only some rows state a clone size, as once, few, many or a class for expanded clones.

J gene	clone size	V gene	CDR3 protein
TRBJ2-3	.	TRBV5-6	ASSFYPFQREWGDTQY
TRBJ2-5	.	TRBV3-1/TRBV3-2	ASSKGGLAGVRETQY
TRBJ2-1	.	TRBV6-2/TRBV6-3	ASSSWTSGPLNEQF
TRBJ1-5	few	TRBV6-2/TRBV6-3	ASSQVRGSRRTGPQH
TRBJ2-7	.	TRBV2	ASRMGQSNEQY
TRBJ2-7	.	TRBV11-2	ASSLGQGAHEQY
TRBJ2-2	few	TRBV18	ASSPSSGRPNTGELF
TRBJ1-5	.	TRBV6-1	ASSEARAGGVHSNQPQH
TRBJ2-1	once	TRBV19	ASSAGDWDEQF
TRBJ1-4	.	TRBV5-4	ASSPAGQGAFSTNEKLF
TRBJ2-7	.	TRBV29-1	SAVSAGDAYEQY
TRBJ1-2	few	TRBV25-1	ASSVHRGRDGYT
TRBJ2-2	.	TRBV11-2	ASSLDWANPPGELF
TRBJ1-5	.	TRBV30	AWNLGAGQPQH
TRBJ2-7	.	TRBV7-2	ASSARTGGDEQY
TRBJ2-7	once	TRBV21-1	ASTARGRYYEQY
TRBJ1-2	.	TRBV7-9	ASSSELHYGYT
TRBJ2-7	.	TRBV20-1	SARSGEQY
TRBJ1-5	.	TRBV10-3	AISELHGNQPQH
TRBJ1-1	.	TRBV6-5	ASSRDLNTEAF
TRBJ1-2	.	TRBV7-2	ASSTGGLYGYT
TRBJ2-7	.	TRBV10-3	AISESSPQGAYEQY
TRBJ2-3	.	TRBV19	ASRDLAGGLDTQY
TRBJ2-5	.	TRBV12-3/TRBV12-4	ASSPRETQY
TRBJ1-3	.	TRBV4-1	ASSQPGSNSGNTIY
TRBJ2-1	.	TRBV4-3	ASSNSGRAYNEQF
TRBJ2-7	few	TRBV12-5	ASGLPRLAGGYEQY
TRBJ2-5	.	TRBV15	ATSRDYLQETQY
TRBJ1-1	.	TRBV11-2	ASSHRGALSSEAF
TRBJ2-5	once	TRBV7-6	ASSLVPSGHGQETQY
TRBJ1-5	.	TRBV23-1	ANLGLTNLRGTGPNQPQH
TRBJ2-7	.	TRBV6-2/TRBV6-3	ASSFPSGRMTYEQY
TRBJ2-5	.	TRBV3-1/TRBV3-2	ASSQGIAGDGRETQY